These 11 T cell receptor beta chains came from one sample sequenced in a study of metastatic and nonmetastatic thyroid tumors. Thyroid surgery had not been preceded by any treatment in any patient. TCRdb re-called the PCR reads with MiXCR. The sample has about 14,000 clones; 3.6% are singletons. Sequencing input: tumor tissue. These receptors were obtained from a female donor with papillary thyroid cancer or a benign thyroid nodule (not recorded which). Some clones in this sample may be carry-over from other donors' samples.

This clone was recorded a few times. The chain combines TRBV19 with TRBJ1-1, with 9 positions matching TRBD1. The CDR3 is 13 residues long. With 6 bases clipped from V and 4 bases from J, the junction kept 3 bases outside the gene matches. Germline lookup yields CDR1 LNHDA and CDR2 SQIVND (reference sequence). The CDR3 bases are TGTGCCAGTAGGCTGACAGGGGGCACTGAAGCTTTCTTT. Amino acid sequence: CASRLTGGTEAFF.

The CDR3 region is CASSQVSRESGELFF. CDR3 bases: TGTGCCAGCAGCCAAGTCAGCAGGGAATCCGGGGAGCTGTTTTTT. The J gene is TRBJ2-2, the V gene TRBV4-2; a weak D match, TRBD1 (5 bases). CDR1 and CDR2 (germline): LGHNA, YNFKEQ. The CDR3 extends over 15 amino acids. Trimming took off 1 base at V and 6 bases at J, with 12 bases between the two ends.

V and J are TRBV2 and TRBJ1-2; D is undetermined. The CDR3 contains 15 residues. CDR1 is SNHLY, CDR2 FYNNEI, per germline. V shed 1 base and J shed 5 bases, with 14 bases lying between them. The CDR3 coding sequence is TGTGCCAGCAGTGAAGGGTCGTCGATAGGTTATGGCTACACCTTC. Translating it yields CASSEGSSIGYGYTF.

The chain carries TRBV5-1 and TRBJ2-7; 8 bases match TRBD1. V lost 2 bases to trimming and J lost 1 base; unmatched junction nucleotides: 11. Germline CDR1 and CDR2: SGHRS and YFSETQ. The CDR3 has 17 amino acids. CDR3 coding DNA: TGCGCCAGCAGCTTCGCGACCGGGACAGGAGGATCCTACGAGCAGTACTTC. As protein: CASSFATGTGGSYEQYF.

The chain couples TRBV6-5 to TRBJ2-1; D is unresolved. CDR1 and CDR2 (germline): MNHEY, SVGAGI. This CDR3 spans 16 amino acids. With 2 bases removed from V and 4 bases from J, the gap between germline ends came to 15 bases. The CDR3 reads CASSYMGTVAYNEQFF. In DNA, the CDR3 is TGTGCCAGCAGTTACATGGGAACGGTTGCATACAATGAGCAGTTCTTC.

This clone was counted ten times or more. The rearrangement joins TRBV6-1 to TRBJ1-2; D gene uncertain. This CDR3 has 14 residues. Trimming stripped 5 bases from V and 0 bases from J, with 10 bases between. Germline CDR1 reads MNHNS; CDR2 reads SASEGT. The CDR3 spells CASSLTDSNYGYTF. DNA of the CDR3: TGTGCCAGCAGTTTGACGGATTCTAACTATGGCTACACCTTC.

The chain is built from TRBV5-8 and TRBJ2-1, with a possible D match to TRBD2 (6 bases). The CDR3 is 16 residues long. Germline CDR1 reads SGHTS; CDR2 reads YDEGEE. V was pared by 4 bases and J by 5 bases, with 19 bases between. The CDR3 protein is CASSPTDGTQNNEQFF. CDR3 in DNA: TGTGCCAGCAGCCCAACCGACGGGACTCAAAACAATGAGCAGTTCTTC.

This chain joins TRBV25-1 and TRBJ2-3; no definite D call. CDR1 and CDR2 (germline): MGHDK, SYGVNS. Trimming cost V 1 base and J 1 base, with 3 bases left between them. CDR3 size: 13 residues. Written as DNA, the CDR3 is TGTGCCAGCAGTGAATGGGGCACAGATACGCAGTATTTT. Amino acid sequence: CASSEWGTDTQYF.

This clone appeared a few times. J is TRBJ1-6 and V is TRBV6-2 or TRBV6-3; D uncertain. This CDR3 is 14 amino acids long. Germline CDR1 is MNHEY and CDR2 is SVGEGT. V lost 10 bases and J 7 bases, leaving 17 bases between the germline ends. For the CDR3, the DNA is TGTGCCACCCCACCCCCAGTCGGGAATTCACCCCTCCACTTT. It specifies CATPPPVGNSPLHF.

The chain recombines TRBV4-1 with TRBJ1-1, with D possibly TRBD1 on 5 matching bases. The length of the CDR3 is 14 residues. Germline loops: CDR1 MGHRA, CDR2 YSYEKL. With 3 bases removed from V and 2 bases from J, the gap between germline ends came to 10 bases. In nucleotides, the CDR3 is TGCGCCAGCAGCCATATGACAGATAACACTGAAGCTTTCTTT. This sequence encodes CASSHMTDNTEAFF.

This clone was observed many times. The chain combines TRBV6-5 with TRBJ2-7; no definite D call. The CDR3 extends over 13 amino acids. Trimming took 2 bases from V and 6 from J, leaving 11 bases between them. The germline gives CDR1 MNHEY, CDR2 SVGAGI. The CDR3 DNA reads as TGTGCCAGCAGTTACGCCCGATCAGGCGAGCAGTACTTC. Its protein is CASSYARSGEQYF.